This T cell receptor beta chain comes out of a study of Ad26.COV2.S vaccination and SARS-CoV-2 variants. Germline values: CDR1 LNHNV, CDR2 YYDKDF (reference sequence). Trimming took 2 bases from V and 2 from J; bases not matched to a gene: 13. The length of the CDR3 is 19 residues. Study findings and constraints: Total responses of T cells may have been underestimated by the analyses of TCR breadth and depth. Post-vaccination spike-specific CD8+ and CD4+ T cell responses reportedly had substantial breadth. Breadth of non-spike TCRs did not differ between vaccinees and placebo recipients.

The treatment was: roughly 20 received Ad26.COV2.S at low or high dose, single or two shots; about 5 received placebo; per-sample allocation not given. Sample collection was performed on day 63 after the first vaccine or placebo injection. Only in-frame clones appear in the TCRdb table, and some are missing; sequencing was by immunoSEQ multiplex PCR. The profile covers 430,000 or so clones, with roughly 89% appearing a single time and roughly 2.5% taken by the ten largest. On this clone itself: The antigen is undetermined.

The genes are TRBV15 and TRBJ1-5, with 9 bases identical to TRBD1. This material consisted of peripheral blood, taken in a trial of Ad26.COV2.S vaccine versus placebo. The source of this sequence is a person between 18 and 60 years old who received the Ad26.COV2.S COVID-19 vaccine or a placebo. CDR3: CATSRLFDRDREGNQPQHF. In DNA, the CDR3 is TGTGCCACCAGCAGACTATTCGACCGGGACAGGGAAGGCAATCAGCCCCAGCATTTT.